This T cell receptor beta chain was profiled in a study of cytomegalovirus exposure and HLA in healthy donors. As for the study in general: There were a few hundred genotyped donors. Of these, about 86% fell in the genetic ancestry cluster associated with self-reported Caucasian donors. Broader study findings: Relative to equally common others, HLA-associated TCR beta chains showed greater clonal expansion in a later analysis. Rates of TCR association differed by HLA locus in a later analysis, with DRB1 highest and HLA-C lowest. Available immune exposure information covered CMV serostatus only.

This PCR relied on a set of 60 Vbeta primers and 13 Jbeta primers. The method was immunoSEQ multiplex PCR; TCRdb's version includes in-frame clones alone and lacks a portion of them. The repertoire holds under 200,000 clones, more than 70% seen once, with around 0.41% in the top ten. V was clipped by 1 base and J by 3 bases, with 12 bases between them. The CDR3 contains 15 residues. Per germline, CDR1 MGHRA and CDR2 YSYEKL. Comments on this clone: Its antigen is not known.

The source material was PBMCs. The origin of this receptor is a boy aged 2 to 10 in good health and CMV-seronegative. The chain links TRBV4-1 to TRBJ1-2, with D maybe TRBD1 (5 bases). CDR3 protein: CASSQVGRVDYGYTF. The CDR3 DNA sequence: TGCGCCAGCAGCCAAGTTGGCAGGGTGGACTATGGCTACACCTTC.